This T cell receptor (beta chain) is from a study of identical twins. Study conclusions and caveats: Abundant cord blood beta clonotypes carried fewer insertions; memory repertoires showed none.

TCRdb reanalysed the 5' RACE reads using MiXCR and keeps one entry per CDR3 protein. The sample lists a few hundred thousand distinct CDR3 sequences; nearly 15% were seen once. This clonotype came up many times. Its antigen is not known. Losses at the gene ends were 0 bases for V and 10 bases for J; bases not matched to a gene: 8. The CDR3 consists of 15 residues. CDR1 is ENHRY and CDR2 is SYGVKD in the germline V gene. This sample also appeared in a second study, on yellow fever vaccine responses in identical twins.

The sample taken for sequencing was CD4+ T cells sorted from blood. This TCR came from a woman between 18 and 29 years old in good health. The genes are TRBV10-3 and TRBJ1-5; TRBD1 matches 8 bases. The CDR3 DNA is TGTGCCATCAGTGAGTCGTCAGGGGGCTTCTTTCCCCAGCATTTT. This sequence encodes CAISESSGGFFPQHF.